These 10 T cell receptor beta chains came from one sample sequenced in a study of CD8 T cells in Susac syndrome. RNA in amounts of roughly 0.5 to 1 ug was reverse transcribed with random hexamers. A single record per CDR3 protein comes from TCRdb applying MiXCR to the immunoSEQ multiplex PCR reads. The sample has fewer than 150,000 distinct CDR3 sequences, around 93% seen once; the top ten hold roughly 0.2%. Sample: CD8+ T cells from PBMCs. The receptors come from a human donor with Susac syndrome.

The chain carries TRBV12-3 or TRBV12-4 and TRBJ2-1; possibly TRBD2 for D (5 bases). The CDR3 extends over 13 amino acids. V was clipped by 6 bases and J by 7 bases, with 13 bases between them. Here the CDR3 DNA reads TGTGCCAGCAGGGCGAAAGGACTTAATGAGCAGTTCTTC. Translated, it gives CASRAKGLNEQFF.

The J gene is TRBJ1-5, the V gene TRBV5-6; tentative D call: TRBD1 (5 bases). The CDR3 is 14 residues long. Looked up from germline, CDR1 is SGHDT and CDR2 is YYEEEE. Trimming took 2 bases from V and 6 from J, leaving 12 bases between them. The CDR3 bases are TGTGCCAGCAGCTTTGGGACGGTGACTCAGCCCCAGCATTTT. Protein product: CASSFGTVTQPQHF. The variable domain in full, completed from reference TRBV5-6 and TRBJ1-5, reads DAGVTQSPTHLIKTRGQQVTLRCSPKSGHDTVSWYQQALGQGPQFIFQYYEEEERQRGNFPDRFSGHQFPNYSSELNVNALLLGDSALYLCASSFGTVTQPQHFGDGTRLSIL.

The rearrangement links TRBV28 to TRBJ1-5; possibly TRBD1 for D (5 bases). Germline CDR1 is MDHEN and CDR2 is SYDVKM. The V end was cut by 5 bases, the J end by 4 bases, with 15 bases between. The CDR3 is 15 residues long. The CDR3 bases are TGTGCCAGCAGTGCCCGGGGGGGTGGGAATCAGCCCCAGCATTTT. Amino acids: CASSARGGGNQPQHF.

The J gene is TRBJ1-1, the V gene TRBV7-3; D uncertain. In germline, CDR1 is SGHTA, CDR2 FQGTGA. The CDR3 totals 13 residues. V dropped 5 bases and J dropped 0 bases, with 7 bases sitting between them. The CDR3 here is CASSMGMNTEAFF. The CDR3 DNA sequence: TGTGCCAGCAGCATGGGGATGAACACTGAAGCTTTCTTT.

V usage is TRBV28 and J usage is TRBJ2-1, with unresolved D. The CDR3 extends over 14 amino acids. Germline CDR1 and CDR2: MDHEN and SYDVKM. Trimming took off 2 bases at V and 8 bases at J, with 13 bases between the two ends. The DNA for the CDR3 is TGTGCCAGCAGTTTACCCCTCGGGTCTCATGAGCAGTTCTTC. Amino acid sequence: CASSLPLGSHEQFF.

CDR3 DNA: TGTGCCAGTCTACCACTAGCGGGATCCTACAATGAGCAGTTCTTC. Its translation: CASLPLAGSYNEQFF. V and J are TRBV6-5 and TRBJ2-1; TRBD2 matches at 10 bases. V shed 9 bases and J 1 base; nucleotides not matched to a gene: 6. CDR3 size: 15 residues. Looked up from germline, CDR1 is MNHEY and CDR2 is SVGAGI.

This chain joins TRBV2 and TRBJ1-2; TRBD1 matches at 9 bases. CDR1 SNHLY and CDR2 FYNNEI come from the germline V gene. V lost 9 bases to trimming and J lost 8 bases; unmatched junction nucleotides: 19. This CDR3 contains 16 residues. CDR3 amino acids: CASLQGADLPGEGYTF. The CDR3, as DNA: TGTGCCAGTCTACAGGGGGCGGACCTCCCTGGGGAAGGCTACACCTTC.

With regard to this clonotype: Compared with germline, one end of the junction differs, possibly owing to a read error. J is TRBJ1-1 and V is TRBV14; D is ambiguous. CDR3 length equals 11 residues. Germline V gene data show CDR1 as SGHDN and CDR2 as FVKESK. For the CDR3, the DNA is TGTGCCAGCAGCCAAGACGGGCGGAGCATGTTT. Its protein product is CASSQDGRSMF.

The rearrangement uses TRBV20-1 and TRBJ2-3; 12 bases are a match to TRBD2. The CDR3 totals 16 residues. Germline V gene data show CDR1 as DFQATT and CDR2 as SNEGSKA (reference sequence). Trimming cost V 1 base and J 2 bases; bases outside gene matches: 4. The CDR3 DNA sequence: TGCAGTGCTAGAGGAGGACTAGCGGGATCCACAGATACGCAGTATTTT. This sequence encodes CSARGGLAGSTDTQYF.

This chain joins TRBV3-1 and TRBJ2-6, with D unresolved. Trimming took 4 bases from V and 3 from J, leaving 25 bases between them. CDR1 is LGHDT, CDR2 YNNKEL, per germline (reference sequence). The CDR3 is 20 amino acids. Here the CDR3 reads CASSPLSWPQAEGGANVLTF. The CDR3 DNA is TGTGCCAGCAGCCCGCTAAGCTGGCCCCAGGCTGAAGGTGGGGCCAACGTCCTGACTTTC. Using reference TRBV3-1 and TRBJ2-6 for the parts outside the CDR3, the full variable domain is DTAVSQTPKYLVTQMGNDKSIKCEQNLGHDTMYWYKQDSKKFLKIMFSYNNKELIINETVPNRFSPKSPDKAHLNLHINSLELGDSAVYFCASSPLSWPQAEGGANVLTFGAGSRLTVL.